This entry lists 10 T cell receptor beta chains sequenced from one sample in a study of cytomegalovirus exposure and HLA in healthy donors. Measured with immunoSEQ multiplex PCR; TCRdb has only the in-frame clones, and not every one. The sample yields 60,000 to 75,000 clones, roughly 96% seen once. Sample: PBMCs. Receptor source: a man between 18 and 29 years old in good health and CMV-seronegative.

The V call is TRBV29-1, the J call TRBJ2-5; D ambiguous. V lost 4 bases and J lost 1, with 10 bases in between. Germline V gene sequence: CDR1 SQVTM, CDR2 ANQGSEA. This CDR3 is built from 13 residues. This CDR3 is CSVALASQETQYF. DNA for the CDR3: TGCAGCGTTGCTTTAGCCTCCCAAGAGACCCAGTACTTC.

V gene TRBV30 combines with J gene TRBJ2-5; D is undetermined. Deletions cut 8 bases from V and 8 bases from J, with 12 bases between. The CDR3 runs 10 residues. Germline CDR1 reads GTSNPN; CDR2 reads SVGIG (reference sequence). CDR3 sequence reads: CAVWAGTQYF. The CDR3 bases are TGTGCCGTCTGGGCCGGCACCCAGTACTTC.

This chain links TRBV5-1 with TRBJ2-7; the D is unclear. With 3 bases removed from V and 3 bases from J, the gap between germline ends came to 22 bases. CDR1 and CDR2 (germline): SGHRS, YFSETQ. This CDR3 contains 17 residues. CDR3 DNA sequence: TGCGCCAGCAGCTACACACAAAACTATTACGGAATCTACGAGCAGTACTTC. It encodes CASSYTQNYYGIYEQYF.

The V and J genes are TRBV27 and TRBJ2-1; D is possibly TRBD2 (6 bases). This CDR3 is 13 amino acids long. V lost 6 bases, J lost 4 bases, and 10 bases lay in between. Germline lookup yields CDR1 MNHEY and CDR2 SMNVEV (reference sequence). CDR3 residues: CASSPSEYNEQFF. In DNA form, the CDR3 reads TGTGCCAGCAGCCCTAGCGAGTACAATGAGCAGTTCTTC.

The J gene is TRBJ2-5, the V gene TRBV7-9, with 12 bases fitting TRBD2. From germline, CDR1 is SEHNR and CDR2 FQNEAQ (reference sequence). The CDR3 length is 19 residues. The ends lost 1 base at V and 2 bases at J; junction bases unmatched: 11. The CDR3, as DNA: TGTGCCAGCAGCTTAGAGGGGATTACTAGCGGGGGGATTCAAGAGACCCAGTACTTC. As protein: CASSLEGITSGGIQETQYF.

The chain uses TRBV28 and TRBJ2-3; TRBD2 aligns across 8 bases. Germline CDR1 is MDHEN and CDR2 is SYDVKM. The CDR3 spans 15 residues. Trimming at V came to 4 bases and at J to 3 bases, leaving 6 bases not matched to a gene. The CDR3 region is CASSSAGLATDTQYF. The CDR3 region has the DNA TGTGCCAGCAGTTCAGCTGGACTAGCAACAGATACGCAGTATTTT. The variable domain in full, with the rest retrieved from reference TRBV28 and TRBJ2-3, is DVKVTQSSRYLVKRTGEKVFLECVQDMDHENMFWYRQDPGLGLRLIYFSYDVKMKEKGDIPEGYSVSREKKERFSLILESASTNQTSMYLCASSSAGLATDTQYFGPGTRLTVL.

The chain is built from TRBV4-1 and TRBJ2-1; TRBD2 aligns across 12 bases. Unmatched junction bases numbered 1, after V lost 1 base and J lost 9 bases. There are 14 residues in the CDR3. Germline loops: CDR1 MGHRA, CDR2 YSYEKL. The chain's CDR3 is CASSQVLAGGEQFF. In nucleotides, the CDR3 is TGCGCCAGCAGCCAAGTACTAGCGGGAGGTGAGCAGTTCTTC.

This chain uses TRBV25-1 with TRBJ2-1; D remains ambiguous. This CDR3 region has 11 residues. V was trimmed by 4 bases and J by 8 bases, leaving 6 bases between them. Germline assignment: CDR1 MGHDK and CDR2 SYGVNS. CDR3 protein: CASSALYEQFF. The CDR3 nucleotides are TGTGCCAGCAGTGCCTTATATGAGCAGTTCTTC.

This clone was picked up one time. The CDR3 here is CASSRPQGPGETQYF. The CDR3 region has the DNA TGTGCCAGCAGCCGTCCTCAGGGCCCAGGGGAGACCCAGTACTTC. The chain carries TRBV7-9 and TRBJ2-5, with D maybe TRBD1 (5 bases). Germline V gene sequence: CDR1 SEHNR, CDR2 FQNEAQ (reference sequence). This CDR3 comprises 15 residues. V lost 5 bases and J 5 bases, leaving 18 bases between the germline ends.

The V gene is TRBV7-9, the J gene TRBJ1-2; a weak D match, TRBD1 (5 bases). Germline-derived CDR1 and CDR2 are SEHNR and FQNEAQ (reference sequence). V lost 5 bases to trimming and J lost 7 bases, with 17 bases between them. The CDR3 runs to 14 residues. CDR3 in DNA: TGTGCCAGCAGCGCCAGGGCTAACGGCGTTGGCTACACCTTC. It specifies CASSARANGVGYTF.